Listed below are T cell receptor beta chains from one sample, sequenced in a study of OX40 agonist ivuxolimab in advanced cancers. TCRdb's copy holds only in-frame clones and misses some; the assay was immunoSEQ multiplex PCR. This sample yields over 65,000 clones, of which 90% are seen a single time; approximately 2% belongs to the top ten. Sample: CD4+ or CD8+ T cells sorted from blood, taken in a trial of the OX40 agonist ivuxolimab. Source of these receptors: an adult with an advanced solid tumor such as melanoma, head and neck, liver or kidney cancer. The conserved cysteine and the conserved F or W are not part of the CDR3 here.

>TRBV10-1|TRBJ2-3
ASSDPGSSGTTDTQY
>TRBV7-7|TRBJ2-3
ASSLTGGEDTQY
>TRBV7-2|TRBJ1-4
ASSLGRGTQEKLF
>TRBV18|TRBJ1-5
ASSPLPGANQPQH
>TRBV6-5|TRBJ1-6
ASSLANGYNSPLH
>TRBV5-1|TRBJ2-7
ASSLGFGYEQY
>TRBV2|TRBJ2-6
ASSESAFGANVLT
>TRBV10-3|TRBJ1-1
AISEGMGSNTEAF
>TRBV15|TRBJ2-3
ATSRVRSSGGNTQY
>TRBV12-5|TRBJ2-3
ASGFSGGPGDTQY
>TRBV2|TRBJ1-5
ASSTTGDQPQH
>TRBV5-1|TRBJ1-3
ASSLGEQGSGNTIY
>TRBV11-3|TRBJ2-7
ASSSPETAAYEQY
>TRBV6-6|TRBJ2-5
ASSSRRSGGETQY
>TRBV14|TRBJ1-2
ASSQAGARGYT
>TRBV7-3|TRBJ2-7
ASSKDRSSYEQY
>TRBV28|TRBJ2-5
ASRGRGPQETQY
>TRBV11-3|TRBJ2-1
ASSSRTGPYNEQF
>TRBV4-1|TRBJ1-1
ASSQGTRMNTEAF
>TRBV5-1|TRBJ2-5
ASSSGLAEETQY
>TRBV7-9|TRBJ2-3
ASSPGLAGLTDTQY
>TRBV28|TRBJ1-6
ASSFRDGRRGAPLH
>TRBV11-3|TRBJ2-3
ASSQRSGGGRLDTQY
>TRBV6-1|TRBJ2-1
ASGDGRSSYNEQF
>TRBV14|TRBJ2-3
ASSQLGDTDTQY
>TRBV5-6|TRBJ1-6
ASSLGQSNSPLH
>TRBV4-1|TRBJ2-7
ASSHGKGSSYEQY
>TRBV23-1|TRBJ1-3
ASSNTGGDFPFSGNTIY
>TRBV20-1|TRBJ1-1
SARETAEAF
>TRBV7-8|TRBJ2-3
ASSLGADTQY
>TRBV6-4|TRBJ2-6
ASSDESSGANVLT
>TRBV6-6|TRBJ2-7
ATRQGAYEQY
>TRBV11-3|TRBJ2-7
ASSSGRVSY
>TRBV29-1|TRBJ2-2
SVKGGPGRTGELF
>TRBV5-1|TRBJ1-3
ASSSIPGQGSGGNTIY
>TRBV19|TRBJ2-7
ASSIRVSGNSYEQY
>TRBV19|TRBJ2-3
ASSTTRTPDTQY
>TRBV18|TRBJ2-5
ASSPQETQY
>TRBV11-2|TRBJ2-2
ASSRENAGELF
>TRBV19|TRBJ1-5
ASSGTGATFSNQPQH
>TRBV13|TRBJ1-3
ASSRIFRTVVSSGNTIY
>TRBV15|TRBJ1-5
ATSRDGNQPQH
>TRBV27|TRBJ2-5
ASSSGSRQTQY
>TRBV5-1|TRBJ1-1
ASSPILLNTEAF
>TRBV7-9|TRBJ2-3
ASSLGASGTSTDTQY
>TRBV2|TRBJ2-2
ASGKRAPGQGNTGELF